Below are 10 T cell receptor beta chains sequenced from a single sample in a study of blood T cell repertoires in COVID-19. The repertoire was sequenced with immunoSEQ multiplex PCR; TCRdb's copy has only in-frame clones and lacks some. The sample carries 110,000 or so clones, 88% recorded once. Sequencing input: peripheral blood. These receptors all stem from a human donor in a cohort sampled during active COVID-19.

The rearrangement uses TRBV7-6 and TRBJ2-3, with TRBD2 matching over 7 bases. Per germline, CDR1 SGHVS and CDR2 FNYEAQ. With V trimmed by 5 bases and J by 0 bases, 8 bases remained unmatched. This CDR3 has 16 residues. CDR3 sequence: CASSGMTSSSTDTQYF. As DNA, the CDR3 is TGTGCCAGCAGCGGCATGACTAGCTCTAGCACAGATACGCAGTATTTT.

The rearrangement links TRBV2 to TRBJ2-7; tentative D call: TRBD1 (6 bases). Germline V gene sequence: CDR1 SNHLY, CDR2 FYNNEI. This CDR3 comprises 14 residues. V was shortened by 5 bases and J by 0 bases, with 11 bases between the two germline ends. CDR3 region: CASSRTESSYEQYF. CDR3 DNA sequence: TGTGCCAGCAGTCGGACAGAGAGCTCCTACGAGCAGTACTTC.

V and J are TRBV6-5 and TRBJ1-2, with 7 positions matching TRBD1. The CDR3 has 14 residues. The V segment lost 7 bases and the J segment 0 bases; nucleotides outside the gene matches: 5. Germline V gives CDR1 MNHEY, CDR2 SVGAGI. The CDR3 bases are TGTGCCAGCAAAAGCGGACAGGCTAACTATGGCTACACCTTC. Protein sequence: CASKSGQANYGYTF.

The chain combines TRBV6-5 with TRBJ1-2; D may be TRBD1 (6 bases). Looked up from germline, CDR1 is MNHEY and CDR2 is SVGAGI. The length of the CDR3 is 10 residues. Between the trimmed V and J ends, which lost 8 bases and 7 bases, there was a span of 8 bases. CDR3 in DNA: TGTGCCAGCGGGGGGGCTGGCTACACCTTC. Residues: CASGGAGYTF.

The genes are TRBV28 and TRBJ1-2, with D possibly matching TRBD1 (6 bases). Trimming took 6 bases from V and 3 from J, leaving 11 bases between them. Germline-derived CDR1 and CDR2 are MDHEN and SYDVKM. The CDR3 contains 13 residues. The CDR3 protein is CASSRGPDYGYTF. As DNA, the CDR3 is TGTGCCAGCAGCAGGGGCCCGGACTATGGCTACACCTTC.

Here the CDR3 reads CASSPGTSVVYEQYF. The CDR3 nucleotides read TGTGCCAGCAGCCCGGGGACTAGCGTTGTCTACGAGCAGTACTTC. The chain couples TRBV11-2 to TRBJ2-7; 10 bases line up with TRBD2. The CDR3 has 15 residues. Germline assignment: CDR1 SGHAT and CDR2 FQNNGV. The J segment lost 3 bases and the V segment lost 5 bases, leaving 7 bases of the junction unmatched.

The chain combines TRBV19 with TRBJ2-7, with 7 bases aligning to TRBD2. CDR1 and CDR2 (germline): LNHDA, SQIVND (reference sequence). Trimming cost V 6 bases and J 0 bases; bases outside gene matches: 8. CDR3 length: 15 amino acids. CDR3 coding DNA: TGTGCCAGTAGGGATGGGCGGGGGTCCTCCTACGAGCAGTACTTC. Translating it yields CASRDGRGSSYEQYF.

This clone was found once. This sequence joins TRBV15 and TRBJ2-3; weak D call: TRBD2 (6 bases). Trimming took off 5 bases at V and 0 bases at J, with 15 bases between the two ends. CDR1 LNHNV and CDR2 YYDKDF come from the germline V gene (reference sequence). This CDR3 contains 16 residues. The CDR3 nucleotides read TGTGCCACCAGCGGCTACCTAGCGAAGAGCACAGATACGCAGTATTTT. It yields the protein CATSGYLAKSTDTQYF.

CDR3 sequence reads: CASSLVGGTNTGELFF. CDR3 in DNA: TGTGCCAGCAGCTTAGTGGGCGGGACGAACACCGGGGAGCTGTTTTTT. The gene calls are TRBV11-2 and TRBJ2-2; D perhaps matches TRBD2 (6 bases). The V gene lost 1 base and the J gene lost 0 bases, with 9 bases spanning the gap. This CDR3 is 16 amino acids long. From germline, CDR1 is SGHAT and CDR2 FQNNGV.

V usage is TRBV5-6 and J usage is TRBJ1-4; a weak D match, TRBD1 (6 bases). The CDR3 is 14 residues long. Germline V gene data show CDR1 as SGHDT and CDR2 as YYEEEE. V lost 5 bases, J lost 8 bases, and 16 bases lay in between. DNA of the CDR3: TGTGCCAGCAGGGCAGGGGTGGGCGGCGAAAAACTGTTTTTT. This codes for CASRAGVGGEKLFF.